Given below is one T cell receptor beta chain in context. Its antigen is undetermined. The record originates from a study of T cell repertoires in cytomegalovirus infection. Study at large: Indications of both CMV infection and matching HLA type were provided by public TCR beta signatures. Regarding the study as a whole: Ex vivo responses were dominated by HLA-C-restricted CMV-specific TCR beta clonotypes.

Via MiXCR, TCRdb re-called the reads, giving one row per CDR3 protein. The sample lists roughly 700,000 distinct CDR3 sequences, around 31% occurring once. The clonotype comes from a human donor in good health (CMV status not recorded). Some clones in this sample may be carry-over from other donors' samples. The source was cultured PBMCs, collected from culture after CMV antigen stimulation.

The CDR3 DNA reads TGTGCCAGCAGTTTTAACTATGACGGAAAACTGTTTTTT. It codes for CASSFNYDGKLFF. The chain combines TRBV12-3 or TRBV12-4 with TRBJ1-4; D not certain. This CDR3 has 13 residues. The V and J ends lost 3 bases and 10 bases respectively, with 12 bases between them.